This T cell receptor beta chain was documented in a study of shared clonotypes between healthy human individuals. Study-level results: It was anticipated that sequencing depth would influence how many clonotypes donors shared. Sampling included only blood; tissue repertoires likely differ.

TCRdb keeps only in-frame clones here, not all; method: immunoSEQ multiplex PCR. The sample has about 510,000 clones, about 79% seen once. Of note for this clone: The antigen remains unidentified.

Sequencing used PBMCs. The source is a woman aged 40-49 years in good health. Some clones in this sample may be carry-over from other donors' samples.

The CDR3 DNA follows: TGTGCCAGCAGCTTAGGACAGGGTAGCAATTCACCCCTCCACTTT. Translating gives CASSLGQGSNSPLHF. The chain has TRBV7-6 and TRBJ1-6, with TRBD1 matching over 7 bases. V shed 1 base, J shed 7 bases, and the junction held 4 bases outside the gene matches. The length of the CDR3 is 15 residues. CDR1 and CDR2 from the germline V gene are SGHVS and FNYEAQ.